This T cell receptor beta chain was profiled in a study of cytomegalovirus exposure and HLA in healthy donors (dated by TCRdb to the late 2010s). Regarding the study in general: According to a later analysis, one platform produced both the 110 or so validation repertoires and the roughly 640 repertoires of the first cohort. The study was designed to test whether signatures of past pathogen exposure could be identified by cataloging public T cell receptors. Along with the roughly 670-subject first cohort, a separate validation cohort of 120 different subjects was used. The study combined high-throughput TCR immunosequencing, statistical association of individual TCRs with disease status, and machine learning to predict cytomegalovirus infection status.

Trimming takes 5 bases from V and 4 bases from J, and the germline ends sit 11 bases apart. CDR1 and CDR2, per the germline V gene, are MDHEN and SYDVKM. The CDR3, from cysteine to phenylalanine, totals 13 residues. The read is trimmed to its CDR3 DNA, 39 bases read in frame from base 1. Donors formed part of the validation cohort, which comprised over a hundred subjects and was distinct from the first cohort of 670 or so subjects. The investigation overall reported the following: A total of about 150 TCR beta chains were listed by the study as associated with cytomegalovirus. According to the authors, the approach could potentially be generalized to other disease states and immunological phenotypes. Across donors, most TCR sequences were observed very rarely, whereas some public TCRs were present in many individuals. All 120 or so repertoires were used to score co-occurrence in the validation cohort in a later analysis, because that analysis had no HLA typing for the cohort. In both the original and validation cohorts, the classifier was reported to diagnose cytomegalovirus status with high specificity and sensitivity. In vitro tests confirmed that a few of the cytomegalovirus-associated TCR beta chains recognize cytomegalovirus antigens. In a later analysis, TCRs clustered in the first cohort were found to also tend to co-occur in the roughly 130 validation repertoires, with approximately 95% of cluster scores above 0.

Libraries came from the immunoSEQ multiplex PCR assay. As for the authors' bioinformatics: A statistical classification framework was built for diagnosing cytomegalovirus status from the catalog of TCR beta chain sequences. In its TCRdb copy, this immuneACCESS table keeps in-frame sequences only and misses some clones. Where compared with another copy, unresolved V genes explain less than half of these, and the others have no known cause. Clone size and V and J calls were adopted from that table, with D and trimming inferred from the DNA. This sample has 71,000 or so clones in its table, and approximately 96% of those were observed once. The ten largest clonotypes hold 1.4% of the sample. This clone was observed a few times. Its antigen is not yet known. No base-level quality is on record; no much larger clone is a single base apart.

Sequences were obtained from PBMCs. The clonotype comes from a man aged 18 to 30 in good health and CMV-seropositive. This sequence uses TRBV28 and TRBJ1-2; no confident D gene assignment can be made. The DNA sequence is TGTGCCAGCAGTCCCCGTGTCTTCTATGGCTACACCTTC. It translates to CASSPRVFYGYTF.